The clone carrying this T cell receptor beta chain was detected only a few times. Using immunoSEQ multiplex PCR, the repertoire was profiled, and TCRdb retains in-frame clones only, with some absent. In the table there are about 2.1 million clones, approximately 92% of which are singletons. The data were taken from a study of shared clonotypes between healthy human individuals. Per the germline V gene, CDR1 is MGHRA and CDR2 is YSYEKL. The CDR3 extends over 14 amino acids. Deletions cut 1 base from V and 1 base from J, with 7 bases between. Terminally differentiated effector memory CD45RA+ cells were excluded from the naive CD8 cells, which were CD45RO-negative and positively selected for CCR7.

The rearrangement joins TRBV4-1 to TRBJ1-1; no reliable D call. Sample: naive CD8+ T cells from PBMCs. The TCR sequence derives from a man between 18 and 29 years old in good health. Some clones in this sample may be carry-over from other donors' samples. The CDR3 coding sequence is TGCGCCAGCAGCCAAGTCCGGGGGAACACTGAAGCTTTCTTT. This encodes CASSQVRGNTEAFF.